The 21 T cell receptor beta chains below come from one sample, sequenced in a study of cytomegalovirus exposure and HLA in healthy donors. Amplification used 60 Vbeta primers and 13 Jbeta primers. Method: immunoSEQ multiplex PCR; TCRdb's copy keeps in-frame clones and lacks some. The table has a few hundred thousand clones, approximately 82% seen once. The sequencing input was PBMCs. These receptors came from a middle-aged woman in good health and CMV-seronegative.

The chain employs TRBV5-4 and TRBJ2-7; 8 bases map to TRBD2. Losses at the gene ends were 4 bases for V and 7 bases for J; bases not matched to a gene: 7. The CDR3 has 13 residues. Germline V gene data show CDR1 as SGHNT and CDR2 as YYREEE (reference sequence). The CDR3 DNA reads as TGTGCCAGCAGCCGGGGGGGGGAACGGGAGCAGTACTTC. Its protein product is CASSRGGEREQYF.

V gene TRBV28 combines with J gene TRBJ1-2; D is unclear. V was cut by 5 bases and J by 4 bases, with 17 bases left in between. The CDR3 contains 15 residues. Germline assignment: CDR1 MDHEN and CDR2 SYDVKM. CDR3 DNA sequence: TGTGCCAGCAGTCTCTCCCTGCCGGGTCCCTATGGCTACACCTTC. This gives the protein CASSLSLPGPYGYTF.

The CDR3 region has the DNA TGTGCCAGCAGCTTACAATCAGGATCTAGCTCCTACGAGCAGTACTTC. It specifies CASSLQSGSSSYEQYF. The chain uses TRBV7-2 and TRBJ2-5, with D unclear. The closer fit of TRBJ2-7 to the DNA end suggests the J call may be wrong. The CDR3 has 16 amino acids. Germline V lookup: CDR1 SGHTA, CDR2 FQGNSA.

V usage is TRBV7-9 and J usage is TRBJ2-5; no definite D call. The V end lost 7 bases, the J end lost 4 bases, and 16 bases lay between the germline ends. The CDR3 contains 14 residues. Germline values: CDR1 SEHNR, CDR2 FQNEAQ (reference sequence). The CDR3 protein is CASKNTGSRETQYF. The CDR3 DNA sequence: TGTGCCAGCAAAAATACCGGGTCTCGAGAGACCCAGTACTTC.

The chain employs TRBV5-1 and TRBJ1-4; D remains unclear. Germline CDR1 reads SGHRS; CDR2 reads YFSETQ. Between the trimmed V and J ends, which lost 0 bases and 3 bases, there was a span of 6 bases. CDR3 length equals 14 residues. The CDR3 region is CASSLGPANEKLFF. The CDR3 DNA reads TGCGCCAGCAGCTTGGGGCCAGCTAATGAAAAACTGTTTTTT.

V gene TRBV19 combines with J gene TRBJ1-5; no definite D call. V lost 5 bases, J lost 1 base, and 9 bases lay in between. Germline lookup yields CDR1 LNHDA and CDR2 SQIVND (reference sequence). The CDR3 extends over 14 amino acids. The DNA of the CDR3 is TGTGCCAGTAGTCTGAGTAGAAGCAATCAGCCCCAGCATTTT. This sequence encodes CASSLSRSNQPQHF.

Regarding this clone: Sequence at one end of the junction differs from germline and may be a read error. V and J are TRBV14 and TRBJ1-1; tentatively, D is TRBD1 (5 bases). Germline CDR1 SGHDN, CDR2 FVKESK. This CDR3 has 13 residues. DNA for the CDR3: TGTGCCAGCTGGGGGGGGATGAACACTAAAGCTTTCTTT. Amino acids: CASWGGMNTKAFF.

V gene TRBV18 combines with J gene TRBJ2-2, with 9 bases fitting TRBD1. The junction had 4 bases not matched to a gene; V was cut back by 2 bases and J by 6 bases. The germline CDR1 and CDR2 sequences are KGHSH and LQKENI. The length of the CDR3 is 15 residues. The CDR3 DNA reads TGTGCCAGCTCACCAACTACAGGGGGCCCCGGGGAGCTGTTTTTT. It specifies CASSPTTGGPGELFF.

V usage is TRBV6-1 and J usage is TRBJ1-5; 7 bases are shared with TRBD1. CDR1 is MNHNS and CDR2 is SASEGT in the germline V gene. The V and J ends lost 6 bases and 4 bases, in that order; junction bases with no gene match: 0. The CDR3 consists of 12 residues. The CDR3: CASRQGNQPQHF. The CDR3 nucleotides are TGTGCCAGCAGACAGGGGAATCAGCCCCAGCATTTT.

The chain joins TRBV11-3 to TRBJ2-7; 8 positions agree with TRBD1. V shed 1 base and J 3 bases; nucleotides not matched to a gene: 2. The CDR3 has 14 amino acids. Per the germline V gene, CDR1 is SGHNT and CDR2 is YENEEA. CDR3 in amino acids: CASSLGGQDYEQYF. The CDR3 region has the DNA TGTGCCAGCAGCTTAGGGGGACAGGACTACGAGCAGTACTTC.

The genes are TRBV7-2 and TRBJ2-5, with D perhaps TRBD2 (5 bases). The germline V gene has CDR1 SGHTA and CDR2 FQGNSA. V lost 5 bases, J lost 5 bases, and 9 bases lay in between. CDR3 length equals 12 residues. CDR3 protein: CASSPQRETQYF. Written as DNA, the CDR3 is TGTGCCAGCAGCCCCCAGCGGGAGACCCAGTACTTC. Using reference TRBV7-2 and TRBJ2-5 for the parts outside the CDR3, the full variable domain is GAGVSQSPSNKVTEKGKDVELRCDPISGHTALYWYRQSLGQGLEFLIYFQGNSAPDKSGLPSDRFSAERTGGSVSTLTIQRTQQEDSAVYLCASSPQRETQYFGPGTRLLVL.

The chain has TRBV7-9 and TRBJ2-5, with 11 bases lining up with TRBD2. The germline V gene has CDR1 SEHNR and CDR2 FQNEAQ (reference sequence). This CDR3 comprises 16 residues. After removal of 5 bases from V and 1 base from J, the junction contained 6 bases not matched to a gene. In DNA, the CDR3 is TGTGCCAGCAGCCCTTCTAGCGGGGGGATCCAAGAGACCCAGTACTTC. Its protein product is CASSPSSGGIQETQYF.

The CDR3 coding sequence is TGCGCCAGCAGCCAAGAAGTAGGCGGCAGCTCCTACGAGCAGTACTTC. Its translation is CASSQEVGGSSYEQYF. The chain couples TRBV4-3 to TRBJ2-7, with D uncertain. The germline V gene encodes CDR1 LGHNA and CDR2 YSLEER. V gave up 0 bases and J gave up 0 bases, with 12 bases separating them. The CDR3 covers 16 residues.

The chain couples TRBV6-6 to TRBJ1-4; TRBD1 matches 9 bases. CDR1 MNHNY and CDR2 SVGAGI come from the germline V gene (reference sequence). With V trimmed by 5 bases and J by 9 bases, 13 bases remained unmatched. The CDR3 extends over 16 amino acids. The DNA for the CDR3 is TGTGCCAGCAGTCAACCTTGGGGACAGGGAGAGAAAAAACTGTTTTTT. Translation: CASSQPWGQGEKKLFF.

Here the CDR3 DNA reads TGTGCCAGCAGCGTAGGGGCTTTAAGCGGGTATGAAAAACTGTTTTTT. Translation: CASSVGALSGYEKLFF. This chain joins TRBV9 and TRBJ1-4; D not resolved. Germline-derived CDR1 and CDR2 are SGDLS and YYNGEE. The CDR3 is made up of 16 amino acids. With 0 bases removed from V and 6 bases from J, the gap between germline ends came to 15 bases. The full variable domain, completed using reference TRBV9 and TRBJ1-4, is DSGVTQTPKHLITATGQRVTLRCSPRSGDLSVYWYQQSLDQGLQFLIQYYNGEERAKGNILERFSAQQFPDLHSELNLSSLELGDSALYFCASSVGALSGYEKLFFGSGTQLSVL.

This chain uses TRBV19 with TRBJ1-5; tentatively, D is TRBD1 (5 bases). The CDR3 has 15 amino acids. CDR1 and CDR2 (germline): LNHDA, SQIVND (reference sequence). Between the trimmed V and J ends, which lost 3 bases and 5 bases, there was a span of 14 bases. The CDR3 sequence is CASSIFGHGHQPQHF. DNA for the CDR3: TGTGCCAGTAGTATTTTCGGACATGGACATCAGCCCCAGCATTTT. Variable domain in full (rest from reference TRBV19 and TRBJ1-5): DGGITQSPKYLFRKEGQNVTLSCEQNLNHDAMYWYRQDPGQGLRLIYYSQIVNDFQKGDIAEGYSVSREKKESFPLTVTSAQKNPTAFYLCASSIFGHGHQPQHFGDGTRLSIL.

V usage is TRBV18 and J usage is TRBJ1-5; 7 nucleotides align to TRBD1. The V gene's germline CDR1 is KGHSH and CDR2 LQKENI. Unmatched junction bases numbered 9, after V lost 2 bases and J lost 2 bases. The CDR3 runs 17 residues. CDR3 amino acids: CASSPTAGGRGNQPQHF. In DNA form, the CDR3 reads TGTGCCAGCTCACCAACCGCAGGGGGTCGTGGCAATCAGCCCCAGCATTTT.

The V gene is TRBV19, the J gene TRBJ1-4, with D unclear. Germline lookup yields CDR1 LNHDA and CDR2 SQIVND (reference sequence). V gave up 5 bases and J gave up 0 bases, with 13 bases separating them. CDR3 length equals 16 residues. The CDR3 DNA reads as TGTGCCAGTAGTCCCGGGGTGGGGTCAACTAATGAAAAACTGTTTTTT. Translated: CASSPGVGSTNEKLFF.

The chain links TRBV7-2 to TRBJ2-7; D unresolved. Looked up from germline, CDR1 is SGHTA and CDR2 is FQGNSA. The length of the CDR3 is 12 residues. V was trimmed by 4 bases and J by 2 bases, leaving 6 bases between them. The CDR3 DNA reads TGTGCCAGCAGCTCGGTAACCTACGAGCAGTACTTC. Protein sequence: CASSSVTYEQYF.

This clone was found once. J is TRBJ2-1 and V is TRBV6-5; 10 positions agree with TRBD2. There are 14 residues in the CDR3. From germline, CDR1 is MNHEY and CDR2 SVGAGI. The junction had 3 bases not matched to a gene; V was cut back by 5 bases and J by 5 bases. CDR3 amino acids: CASSSGGVNNEQFF. The CDR3, as DNA: TGTGCCAGCAGTAGCGGGGGGGTAAACAATGAGCAGTTCTTC.

The chain couples TRBV6-5 to TRBJ1-1; 9 positions agree with TRBD1. The CDR3 spans 16 residues. The ends lost 2 bases at V and 0 bases at J; junction bases unmatched: 4. Looked up from germline, CDR1 is MNHEY and CDR2 is SVGAGI. DNA of the CDR3: TGTGCCAGCAGTTACGGCACAGGGGGCTTGAACACTGAAGCTTTCTTT. Amino acid sequence: CASSYGTGGLNTEAFF.